What follows are 27 T cell receptor beta chains derived from one specimen sequenced in a study of blood T cell repertoires in COVID-19. Assay: immunoSEQ multiplex PCR; the TCRdb copy retains only in-frame clones and omits some. The sample has tens of thousands of clones, around 76% seen once. Sequencing was carried out using peripheral blood. The receptors were sampled from a human donor in a cohort sampled during active COVID-19.

This clone was recorded a few times. The chain uses TRBV4-3 and TRBJ2-2, with D perhaps matching TRBD2 (7 bases). Trimming took off 3 bases at V and 1 base at J, with 18 bases between the two ends. CDR1 LGHNA and CDR2 YSLEER come from the germline V gene. This CDR3 has 18 residues. This chain's CDR3 is CASSHDSGGQGNTGELFF. The CDR3 DNA reads TGCGCCAGCAGCCACGATTCCGGGGGGCAGGGGAACACCGGGGAGCTGTTTTTT.

This chain connects TRBV19 to TRBJ1-5; 7 nucleotides match TRBD1. The V and J ends lost 5 bases and 2 bases, in that order; junction bases with no gene match: 6. CDR1 is LNHDA and CDR2 is SQIVND in the germline V gene (reference sequence). CDR3 length: 15 residues. The CDR3 nucleotides are TGTGCCAGTAGTGCAGGGGGGCGGGGCAATCAGCCCCAGCATTTT. It encodes CASSAGGRGNQPQHF.

This chain connects TRBV19 to TRBJ1-5, with a weak D call TRBD1 (5 bases). The CDR3 extends over 15 amino acids. Trimming stripped 9 bases from V and 0 bases from J, with 15 bases between. Germline CDR1 and CDR2: LNHDA and SQIVND (reference sequence). CDR3 amino acids: CARRYRSYSNQPQHF. The CDR3 nucleotides read TGTGCCAGGCGATACAGGAGTTATAGCAATCAGCCCCAGCATTTT.

V gene TRBV6-5 combines with J gene TRBJ2-7; TRBD1 agrees at 10 bases. The CDR3 consists of 14 residues. V lost 5 bases, J lost 2 bases, and 3 bases stayed unmatched. CDR1 and CDR2 (germline): MNHEY, SVGAGI. CDR3: CASSPDRGTYEQYF. CDR3 bases: TGTGCCAGCAGTCCGGACAGGGGGACCTACGAGCAGTACTTC.

The V and J genes are TRBV11-2 and TRBJ2-1, with D possibly TRBD2 on 6 matching bases. The CDR3 is 17 residues long. Germline CDR1 reads SGHAT; CDR2 reads FQNNGV. The V gene lost 1 base and the J gene lost 5 bases, with 18 bases spanning the gap. CDR3 amino acids: CASSLGTGERSDNEQFF. In DNA form, the CDR3 reads TGTGCCAGCAGCTTAGGTACGGGGGAGCGGAGCGACAATGAGCAGTTCTTC.

CDR3 residues: CASREYSGANVLTF. The DNA of the CDR3 is TGTGCCAGCAGGGAGTACTCTGGGGCCAACGTCCTGACTTTC. The chain recombines TRBV25-1 with TRBJ2-6; D call uncertain. V was cut by 6 bases and J by 0 bases, with 6 bases left in between. The V gene's germline CDR1 is MGHDK and CDR2 SYGVNS. This CDR3 contains 14 residues.

The chain has TRBV27 and TRBJ1-6; 10 positions agree with TRBD1. J lost 3 bases, V lost 5 bases, and 10 bases had no gene match. Per the germline V gene, CDR1 is MNHEY and CDR2 is SMNVEV (reference sequence). The CDR3 sequence is 18 residues long. The CDR3 DNA is TGTGCCAGCAGTCTCGGGACAGGGGCCAACTACTATAATTCACCCCTCCACTTT. Translation gives CASSLGTGANYYNSPLHF.

The chain uses TRBV28 and TRBJ2-7; D might be TRBD1 (6 bases). CDR3 length equals 14 residues. Per germline, CDR1 MDHEN and CDR2 SYDVKM. V shed 6 bases and J shed 3 bases, with 15 bases lying between them. CDR3 sequence reads: CASSKFRGHYEQYF. Here the CDR3 DNA reads TGTGCCAGCAGCAAATTCAGGGGTCACTACGAGCAGTACTTC.

The CDR3 spells CASSPFLGGSSDTQYF. The CDR3 nucleotides are TGCGCCAGCAGTCCCTTCCTTGGCGGGAGTTCTGATACGCAGTATTTT. This chain connects TRBV10-2 to TRBJ2-3, with 7 bases identical to TRBD2. The CDR3 loop spans 16 amino acids. Germline CDR1 reads WSHSY; CDR2 reads SAAADI. Losses at the gene ends were 5 bases for V and 6 bases for J; bases not matched to a gene: 14.

The rearrangement joins TRBV7-9 to TRBJ2-2; a weak D match, TRBD1 (7 bases). The CDR3 spans 16 residues. V was shortened by 6 bases and J by 4 bases, with 18 bases between the two germline ends. Germline V gives CDR1 SEHNR, CDR2 FQNEAQ (reference sequence). CDR3: CASRPLRGRGTGELFF. CDR3 in DNA: TGTGCCAGCAGGCCCTTGAGGGGGCGGGGCACCGGGGAGCTGTTTTTT. Filled out from reference TRBV7-9 and TRBJ2-2, the complete variable domain reads DTGVSQNPRHKITKRGQNVTFRCDPISEHNRLYWYRQTLGQGPEFLTYFQNEAQLEKSRLLSDRFSAERPKGSFSTLEIQRTEQGDSAMYLCASRPLRGRGTGELFFGEGSRLTVL.

The table lists this clone with many counts. The chain has TRBV15 and TRBJ1-2, with D possibly being TRBD1 (5 bases). There are 14 residues in the CDR3. V dropped 4 bases and J dropped 4 bases, with 13 bases sitting between them. Germline loops: CDR1 LNHNV, CDR2 YYDKDF (reference sequence). In nucleotides, the CDR3 is TGTGCCACCAGCACGAGACAGACCGGCTATGGCTACACCTTC. This translates into CATSTRQTGYGYTF.

V and J are TRBV4-3 and TRBJ2-7; 10 bases fit TRBD2. Germline CDR1 reads LGHNA; CDR2 reads YSLEER. This CDR3 contains 16 residues. V gave up 0 bases and J gave up 4 bases; unmatched junction bases: 6. CDR3 residues: CASSQDYLAGEYEQYF. Here the CDR3 DNA reads TGCGCCAGCAGCCAAGATTACCTAGCGGGAGAGTACGAGCAGTACTTC.

In DNA form, the CDR3 reads TGTGCCATCAGTGAAACCCAAGCCTCTGGAAACACCATATATTTT. Its protein product is CAISETQASGNTIYF. The chain uses TRBV10-3 and TRBJ1-3; no reliable D call. Germline V lookup: CDR1 ENHRY, CDR2 SYGVKD. This CDR3 is 15 amino acids long. V lost 3 bases and J 0 bases, leaving 9 bases between the germline ends.

This rearrangement joins TRBV5-4 to TRBJ1-1; D possibly corresponds to TRBD1 (5 bases). V was cut by 6 bases and J by 2 bases, with 14 bases left in between. Germline CDR1 SGHNT, CDR2 YYREEE (reference sequence). The CDR3 loop spans 14 amino acids. The CDR3 loop reads CASTLKGSNTEAFF. The CDR3 bases are TGTGCCAGCACCTTAAAGGGGTCAAACACTGAAGCTTTCTTT.

CDR3 nucleotides: TGTGCCAGCTCACGAGGGACAACTAATGAAAAACTGTTTTTT. The encoded protein is CASSRGTTNEKLFF. V usage is TRBV18 and J usage is TRBJ1-4; D is uncertain. Between the trimmed V and J ends, which lost 4 bases and 0 bases, there was a span of 6 bases. In germline, CDR1 is KGHSH, CDR2 LQKENI. The CDR3 extends over 14 amino acids.

This clone occurred once. This sequence joins TRBV30 and TRBJ1-6; D remains unclear. The CDR3 consists of 13 residues. The V gene lost 0 bases and the J gene lost 10 bases, with 10 bases spanning the gap. The germline V gene encodes CDR1 GTSNPN and CDR2 SVGIG (reference sequence). Here the CDR3 DNA reads TGTGCCTGGAGTGTAACTCCGGGGTCACCCCTCCACTTT. It specifies CAWSVTPGSPLHF.

The chain joins TRBV7-9 to TRBJ1-4, with TRBD1 matching over 10 bases. The germline gives CDR1 SEHNR, CDR2 FQNEAQ (reference sequence). V lost 5 bases to trimming and J lost 8 bases; unmatched junction nucleotides: 2. CDR3 length equals 13 residues. The CDR3 spells CASSDRGQEKLFF. The CDR3 DNA sequence: TGTGCCAGCAGCGACAGGGGGCAGGAAAAACTGTTTTTT.

This clone was found a few times. The rearrangement joins TRBV21-1 to TRBJ2-7; the table calls TRBD2, which could not be checked here. TRBV21-1 corresponds to a pseudogene. CDR3 length: 18 amino acids. CDR3 coding DNA: TGTGCCAGCAGCAAAGCGAGGTTGTACCAGCATATAGCCTACGAGCAGTACTTC. This encodes CASSKARLYQHIAYEQYF.

The chain links TRBV28 to TRBJ2-7; 12 bases line up with TRBD1. This CDR3 has 15 amino acids. With 5 bases clipped from V and 4 bases from J, the junction kept 6 bases outside the gene matches. Per germline, CDR1 MDHEN and CDR2 SYDVKM. This CDR3 is CASSIGTGGEYEQYF. CDR3 nucleotide sequence: TGTGCCAGCAGTATTGGGACAGGGGGCGAATACGAGCAGTACTTC.

The V call is TRBV7-9, the J call TRBJ1-4; D is unresolved. Germline V gene lookup returns CDR1 SEHNR and CDR2 FQNEAQ (reference sequence). The length of the CDR3 is 15 residues. Trimming pared 5 bases from V and 4 bases from J, leaving 14 bases between. CDR3 sequence: CASSPPGAFNEKLFF. The CDR3 DNA follows: TGTGCCAGCAGCCCCCCCGGAGCTTTTAATGAAAAACTGTTTTTT.

The V call is TRBV6-2 or TRBV6-3, the J call TRBJ2-5; 15 bases line up with TRBD2. CDR3 length equals 18 residues. CDR1 MNHEY and CDR2 SVGEGT come from the germline V gene. Trimming removed 2 bases from V and 5 bases from J; junction bases left unmatched: 9. CDR3 sequence reads: CASSYDGLAGGSVETQYF. CDR3 coding DNA: TGTGCCAGCAGTTACGATGGACTAGCGGGGGGGTCGGTGGAGACCCAGTACTTC.

The rearrangement joins TRBV7-9 to TRBJ2-1; perhaps TRBD2 as D (5 bases). The V end lost 4 bases, the J end lost 2 bases, and 15 bases lay between the germline ends. This CDR3 has 16 residues. CDR1 and CDR2 from the germline V gene are SEHNR and FQNEAQ (reference sequence). CDR3 bases: TGTGCCAGCAGCTCCTTCAGCGGTAACCCCTACAATGAGCAGTTCTTC. Residues: CASSSFSGNPYNEQFF.

V is TRBV7-3 and J is TRBJ2-7; weak D call: TRBD1 (5 bases). Germline V gene data show CDR1 as SGHTA and CDR2 as FQGTGA. Trimming pared 5 bases from V and 3 bases from J, leaving 11 bases between. This CDR3 spans 13 amino acids. Here the CDR3 reads CASSLDTDYEQYF. The CDR3 bases are TGTGCCAGCAGCCTGGACACGGACTACGAGCAGTACTTC.

This clone has just one count. This chain uses TRBV5-6 with TRBJ2-7; D is unresolved. The CDR3 runs 15 residues. The V gene lost 4 bases and the J gene lost 2 bases, with 16 bases spanning the gap. Germline CDR1 is SGHDT and CDR2 is YYEEEE. The CDR3 loop is CASSPVDTIAYEQYF. The CDR3 bases are TGTGCCAGCAGCCCTGTTGACACGATAGCCTACGAGCAGTACTTC.

This rearrangement joins TRBV5-1 to TRBJ1-2, with 8 bases matching TRBD1. Germline-derived CDR1 and CDR2 are SGHRS and YFSETQ. The length of the CDR3 is 14 residues. Trimming removed 0 bases from V and 8 bases from J; junction bases left unmatched: 6. CDR3 DNA: TGCGCCAGCAGCTTGGTACAGGGGGTAGGAGGCTACACCTTC. The encoded protein is CASSLVQGVGGYTF.

The chain couples TRBV19 to TRBJ2-7, with D perhaps TRBD1 (5 bases). The length of the CDR3 is 14 residues. CDR1 LNHDA and CDR2 SQIVND come from the germline V gene (reference sequence). Trimming left V 11 bases short and J 2 bases short, with 19 bases between. This CDR3 reads CASKSTVTAYEQYF. CDR3 DNA: TGTGCCTCCAAATCGACAGTCACCGCCTACGAGCAGTACTTC. Variable domain in full (rest from reference TRBV19 and TRBJ2-7): DGGITQSPKYLFRKEGQNVTLSCEQNLNHDAMYWYRQDPGQGLRLIYYSQIVNDFQKGDIAEGYSVSREKKESFPLTVTSAQKNPTAFYLCASKSTVTAYEQYFGPGTRLTVT.

This rearrangement joins TRBV5-4 to TRBJ1-2; 8 bases match TRBD1. V lost 3 bases, J lost 2 bases, and 3 bases stayed unmatched. Germline V gene lookup returns CDR1 SGHNT and CDR2 YYREEE (reference sequence). The CDR3 loop spans 14 amino acids. The CDR3 bases are TGTGCCAGCAGCTCGACAGGGGTGAACTATGGCTACACCTTC. It translates to CASSSTGVNYGYTF.